The 27 T cell receptor beta chains below were found in one sample sequenced in a study of blood T cell repertoires in COVID-19. TCRdb keeps only in-frame clones here, not all; method: immunoSEQ multiplex PCR. The sample yields tens of thousands of clones, 90% to 95% seen once. Sample: peripheral blood. Source of these receptors: a man aged 55 to 69 with active or convalescent COVID-19.

V and J are TRBV25-1 and TRBJ1-2, with TRBD1 matching over 8 bases. The germline CDR1 and CDR2 sequences are MGHDK and SYGVNS. CDR3 size: 13 residues. V shed 1 base and J 8 bases; nucleotides not matched to a gene: 3. The CDR3 reads CASSESGGWGYTF. CDR3 nucleotides: TGTGCCAGCAGTGAATCAGGGGGCTGGGGCTACACCTTC.

The rearrangement links TRBV5-4 to TRBJ1-4; D might be TRBD1 (5 bases). The V gene's germline CDR1 is SGHNT and CDR2 YYREEE (reference sequence). V lost 1 base and J lost 5, with 6 bases in between. The CDR3 length is 13 residues. The CDR3 spells CASSLKGNEKLFF. The CDR3 region has the DNA TGTGCCAGCAGCTTGAAGGGGAATGAAAAACTGTTTTTT.

V gene TRBV19 combines with J gene TRBJ1-1; D is unresolved. Per germline, CDR1 LNHDA and CDR2 SQIVND (reference sequence). Trimming stripped 6 bases from V and 6 bases from J, with 11 bases between. The CDR3 sequence is 12 residues long. The CDR3 DNA follows: TGTGCCAGTAGATCTTGGAGGTCTGAAGCTTTCTTT. Encoded protein: CASRSWRSEAFF. The variable domain in full, with the rest retrieved from reference TRBV19 and TRBJ1-1, is DGGITQSPKYLFRKEGQNVTLSCEQNLNHDAMYWYRQDPGQGLRLIYYSQIVNDFQKGDIAEGYSVSREKKESFPLTVTSAQKNPTAFYLCASRSWRSEAFFGQGTRLTVV.

This chain uses TRBV19 with TRBJ2-6; maybe TRBD1 (5 bases). V was pared by 4 bases and J by 0 bases, with 19 bases between. Looked up from germline, CDR1 is LNHDA and CDR2 is SQIVND (reference sequence). This CDR3 contains 19 residues. CDR3 in DNA: TGTGCCAGTAGTAGGGGCAGGTTAGACCTTATCTCTGGGGCCAACGTCCTGACTTTC. It translates to CASSRGRLDLISGANVLTF.

Details on this clone: Mismatch with germline at one junction end may stem from a read error. CDR3 region: CASSKAREVAAFF. CDR3 nucleotide sequence: TGTGCCAGCAGTAAAGCCCGGGAGGTCGCGGCTTTCTTT. The gene calls are TRBV2 and TRBJ1-1; D is unresolved. Germline CDR1 SNHLY, CDR2 FYNNEI. The CDR3 contains 13 residues.

This clone came up once. The chain recombines TRBV9 with TRBJ1-3, with TRBD1 as a possible D gene (5 bases). Between the trimmed V and J ends, which lost 2 bases and 0 bases, there was a span of 9 bases. This CDR3 has 15 amino acids. The germline CDR1 and CDR2 sequences are SGDLS and YYNGEE. This CDR3 reads CASSVTGSSGNTIYF. In nucleotides, the CDR3 is TGTGCCAGCAGCGTCACAGGCTCCTCTGGAAACACCATATATTTT.

V gene TRBV5-1 combines with J gene TRBJ1-2, with TRBD1 matching 7 bases. This CDR3 spans 14 amino acids. Germline values: CDR1 SGHRS, CDR2 YFSETQ. V gave up 4 bases and J gave up 1 base; unmatched junction bases: 4. The CDR3 bases are TGCGCCAGCAGCCAACAGGGGTTTAACTATGGCTACACCTTC. As protein: CASSQQGFNYGYTF.

This chain uses TRBV12-3 or TRBV12-4 with TRBJ1-2; the match to TRBD1 covers 8 bases. V trimming: 6 bases; J trimming: 8 bases; junction bases outside the gene matches: 8. The CDR3 consists of 13 residues. CDR3 DNA: TGTGCCAGCAGCCCCGGACAGGGAAGAGGCTACACCTTC. Translation gives CASSPGQGRGYTF.

This sequence joins TRBV7-9 and TRBJ2-7, with a possible D match to TRBD1 (6 bases). This CDR3 has 12 residues. CDR1 is SEHNR, CDR2 FQNEAQ, per germline (reference sequence). Trimming pared 5 bases from V and 6 bases from J, leaving 11 bases between. The CDR3 nucleotides read TGTGCCAGCAGCGCCCACAGGGCCGAGCAGTACTTC. Its translation is CASSAHRAEQYF.

This clone was observed a single time. The chain combines TRBV5-1 with TRBJ1-4; 7 bases agree with TRBD1. The V and J ends lost 2 bases and 8 bases, in that order; junction bases with no gene match: 9. From germline, CDR1 is SGHRS and CDR2 YFSETQ. The CDR3 sequence is 15 residues long. This CDR3 reads CASSFGDREEEKLFF. CDR3 bases: TGCGCCAGCAGCTTTGGAGACAGGGAAGAGGAAAAACTGTTTTTT.

The rearrangement links TRBV2 to TRBJ1-1; D gene ambiguous. This CDR3 is 14 amino acids long. Germline V gene data show CDR1 as SNHLY and CDR2 as FYNNEI. Trimming took off 6 bases at V and 2 bases at J, with 13 bases between the two ends. DNA of the CDR3: TGTGCCAGCAGACTACTTAACTCAAACACTGAAGCTTTCTTT. Amino acid sequence: CASRLLNSNTEAFF.

The gene calls are TRBV5-1 and TRBJ1-2; D call uncertain. The CDR3 runs 16 residues. CDR1 and CDR2 from the germline V gene are SGHRS and YFSETQ. The V end was cut by 0 bases, the J end by 4 bases, with 16 bases between. The CDR3 DNA sequence: TGCGCCAGCAGCTTGGTGAGGGAAAGGGTAATCTATGGCTACACCTTC. Amino acid sequence: CASSLVRERVIYGYTF. Looking up the rest from reference TRBV5-1 and TRBJ1-2 gives the full variable domain: KAGVTQTPRYLIKTRGQQVTLSCSPISGHRSVSWYQQTPGQGLQFLFEYFSETQRNKGNFPGRFSGRQFSNSRSEMNVSTLELGDSALYLCASSLVRERVIYGYTFGSGTRLTVV.

The gene calls are TRBV18 and TRBJ2-3; D might be TRBD2 (5 bases). Deletions cut 1 base from V and 0 bases from J, with 11 bases between. CDR1 is KGHSH, CDR2 LQKENI, per germline. The CDR3 runs to 16 residues. In DNA form, the CDR3 reads TGTGCCAGCTCACCACGGGGAGCGGAGAGCACAGATACGCAGTATTTT. Protein product: CASSPRGAESTDTQYF.

The chain recombines TRBV29-1 with TRBJ2-7; 12 positions agree with TRBD1. Germline trimming cut 4 bases from V and 7 bases from J; bases unmatched to any gene: 5. Germline assignment: CDR1 SQVTM and CDR2 ANQGSEA. The CDR3 sequence is 13 residues long. CDR3 sequence reads: CSVARDRGREQYF. CDR3 DNA sequence: TGCAGCGTTGCCCGGGACAGGGGGCGTGAGCAGTACTTC.

The chain joins TRBV6-1 to TRBJ1-1; 9 bases map to TRBD1. Germline V gene data show CDR1 as MNHNS and CDR2 as SASEGT. CDR3 length equals 18 residues. V was pared by 2 bases and J by 4 bases, with 14 bases of the junction left unmatched. The CDR3 region has the DNA TGTGCCAGCAGTGAAACCGTAGGGACAGGGAGGTGGGGCACTGAAGCTTTCTTT. This translates into CASSETVGTGRWGTEAFF.

This clone came up once. The chain has TRBV4-1 and TRBJ1-1; 9 bases are a match to TRBD1. The CDR3 covers 14 residues. Germline V gene data show CDR1 as MGHRA and CDR2 as YSYEKL. V shed 4 bases, J shed 7 bases, and the junction held 7 bases outside the gene matches. The CDR3 loop reads CASSRMDRGVEAFF. In DNA, the CDR3 is TGCGCCAGCAGCCGAATGGACAGGGGAGTTGAAGCTTTCTTT.

This sequence joins TRBV5-6 and TRBJ2-7, with D uncertain. Looked up from germline, CDR1 is SGHDT and CDR2 is YYEEEE. V lost 0 bases and J 3 bases, leaving 7 bases between the germline ends. The CDR3 covers 13 residues. This CDR3 is CASSLVPGYEQYF. The CDR3 DNA reads as TGTGCCAGCAGCTTGGTACCGGGCTACGAGCAGTACTTC.

V is TRBV14 and J is TRBJ1-6, with 7 bases fitting TRBD1. The germline gives CDR1 SGHDN, CDR2 FVKESK. This CDR3 is 15 amino acids long. V shed 1 base and J 6 bases; nucleotides not matched to a gene: 3. This CDR3 reads CASSQVAGGNSPLHF. The CDR3 nucleotides read TGTGCCAGCAGCCAAGTGGCAGGGGGTAATTCACCCCTCCACTTT.

The chain links TRBV7-6 to TRBJ1-5, with a tentative D call TRBD1 (6 bases). The CDR3 is 15 amino acids. Trimming took 1 base from V and 5 from J, leaving 12 bases between them. Germline CDR1 SGHVS, CDR2 FNYEAQ. CDR3 nucleotides: TGTGCCAGCAGCTTAGAGTCAGGGGAAGATCAGCCCCAGCATTTT. Protein: CASSLESGEDQPQHF.

J is TRBJ1-1 and V is TRBV2; D perhaps matches TRBD1 (6 bases). There are 13 residues in the CDR3. The V and J ends lost 7 bases and 2 bases respectively, with 11 bases between them. Germline CDR1 is SNHLY and CDR2 is FYNNEI. CDR3 sequence: CASTVQGNTEAFF. The CDR3 bases are TGTGCCAGCACCGTACAGGGAAACACTGAAGCTTTCTTT. Together with reference TRBV2 and TRBJ1-1, the CDR3 gives the full variable domain: EPEVTQTPSHQVTQMGQEVILRCVPISNHLYFYWYRQILGQKVEFLVSFYNNEISEKSEIFDDQFSVERPDGSNFTLKIRSTKLEDSAMYFCASTVQGNTEAFFGQGTRLTVV.

This chain joins TRBV11-2 and TRBJ2-4, with a weak D call TRBD2 (5 bases). With 0 bases removed from V and 7 bases from J, the gap between germline ends came to 13 bases. CDR1 is SGHAT and CDR2 is FQNNGV in the germline V gene. The CDR3 extends over 15 amino acids. Here the CDR3 reads CASSLDRGLWNIQYF. CDR3 bases: TGTGCCAGCAGCTTAGATCGCGGGCTGTGGAACATTCAGTACTTC. The whole variable domain, remainder taken from reference TRBV11-2 and TRBJ2-4, is EAGVAQSPRYKIIEKRQSVAFWCNPISGHATLYWYQQILGQGPKLLIQFQNNGVVDDSQLPKDRFSAERLKGVDSTLKIQPAKLEDSAVYLCASSLDRGLWNIQYFGAGTRLSVL.

This sequence joins TRBV10-3 and TRBJ1-5, with 7 bases matching TRBD1. CDR1 ENHRY and CDR2 SYGVKD come from the germline V gene. The CDR3 consists of 14 residues. V lost 4 bases, J lost 7 bases, and 7 bases stayed unmatched. The CDR3 DNA reads TGTGCCATCAGTGGGGGGACAGAAGGGCAGCCCCAGCATTTT. This translates into CAISGGTEGQPQHF.

The V call is TRBV4-3, the J call TRBJ2-7; D possibly corresponds to TRBD2 (5 bases). CDR3 length: 17 amino acids. Trimming cost V 0 bases and J 0 bases, with 15 bases left between them. The germline V gene encodes CDR1 LGHNA and CDR2 YSLEER. CDR3 protein: CASSQDGMAYSSYEQYF. CDR3 sequence (DNA): TGCGCCAGCAGCCAAGACGGGATGGCGTATAGCTCCTACGAGCAGTACTTC.

J is TRBJ1-5 and V is TRBV11-2, with D unresolved. The CDR3 spans 14 residues. V lost 0 bases and J lost 6, with 9 bases in between. CDR1 is SGHAT and CDR2 is FQNNGV in the germline V gene. CDR3 in amino acids: CASSLDRGIQPQHF. The DNA for the CDR3 is TGTGCCAGCAGCTTAGATCGAGGGATTCAGCCCCAGCATTTT.

CDR3 coding DNA: TGCGCCAGCAGCCCGGACAGGGCGAACACTGAAGCTTTCTTT. Amino acids: CASSPDRANTEAFF. This chain uses TRBV5-1 with TRBJ1-1, with 8 bases aligning to TRBD1. This CDR3 spans 14 amino acids. Germline loops: CDR1 SGHRS, CDR2 YFSETQ. V shed 4 bases, J shed 1 base, and the junction held 3 bases outside the gene matches.

To note about this clone: Germline is not matched at one junction end, which may reflect a read error. This chain joins TRBV10-2 and TRBJ1-4, with no clear D. The CDR3 length is 15 residues. Germline assignment: CDR1 WSHSY and CDR2 SAAADI. CDR3 DNA: TGCGCCAGCAGGGCCGGAGCAACCATGAATGGAAAACTGTTTTTT. It yields the protein CASRAGATMNGKLFF.

This clone was seen once. The genes are TRBV19 and TRBJ2-1; D is unclear. The CDR3 totals 14 residues. Germline CDR1 reads LNHDA; CDR2 reads SQIVND (reference sequence). V was trimmed by 5 bases and J by 4 bases, leaving 12 bases between them. This CDR3 reads CASSVHSRYNEQFF. The CDR3 coding sequence is TGTGCCAGTAGTGTACATAGCAGATACAATGAGCAGTTCTTC.